These 13 T cell receptor beta chains came from one sample sequenced in a study of shared clonotypes between healthy human individuals. This table comes from immunoSEQ multiplex PCR, and its TCRdb copy is limited to in-frame clones, with some not included. Among about 2,100,000 clones listed, under 95% were seen once. CD45RO-negative, CCR7-selected cells formed the naive CD8 fraction, which excluded terminally differentiated effector memory CD45RA+ cells. Material for sequencing was naive CD8+ T cells from PBMCs. All receptors derive from a man aged 18 to 29 in good health. Some clones in this sample may be carry-over from other donors' samples.

Comment on this clone: Other DNA sequences in the same sample also yield this CDR3. This chain joins TRBV27 and TRBJ2-1, with 11 bases that match TRBD2. The trim removed 6 bases at V and 10 bases at J, leaving 8 bases unmatched. This CDR3 is 14 amino acids long. Germline CDR1 and CDR2: MNHEY and SMNVEV (reference sequence). DNA of the CDR3: TGTGCCAGCAGCCCGGGACTAGCGGTAAACGAGCAGTTCTTC. The encoded protein is CASSPGLAVNEQFF.

A word on this clone: Other DNA sequences in the same sample also yield this CDR3. The rearrangement links TRBV4-3 to TRBJ2-7, with 10 positions matching TRBD1. Trimming took 4 bases from V and 3 from J; bases not matched to a gene: 3. The CDR3 spans 14 residues. Germline V CDR1 and CDR2: LGHNA, YSLEER. The CDR3 bases are TGCGCCAGCAGCCCAGGGACAGGGGACTACGAGCAGTACTTC. It is translated as CASSPGTGDYEQYF.

This sequence joins TRBV4-1 and TRBJ2-5; no clear D gene. The CDR3 contains 18 residues. Germline V gene data show CDR1 as MGHRA and CDR2 as YSYEKL. V lost 1 base to trimming and J lost 0 bases, with 18 bases between them. CDR3 DNA: TGCGCCAGCAGCCAAGGGAAGAATTGGCGGAGAGACCAAGAGACCCAGTACTTC. Translation gives CASSQGKNWRRDQETQYF.

The rearrangement uses TRBV2 and TRBJ2-5; TRBD1 matches at 9 bases. Per germline, CDR1 SNHLY and CDR2 FYNNEI. The CDR3 extends over 15 amino acids. V was pared by 7 bases and J by 2 bases, with 8 bases of the junction left unmatched. CDR3 protein: CASKLGTGWQETQYF. The DNA of the CDR3 is TGTGCCAGCAAACTCGGGACAGGGTGGCAAGAGACCCAGTACTTC.

V usage is TRBV11-2 and J usage is TRBJ2-5; D unresolved. This CDR3 region has 13 residues. Trimming took off 0 bases at V and 5 bases at J, with 7 bases between the two ends. The germline V gene has CDR1 SGHAT and CDR2 FQNNGV. DNA of the CDR3: TGTGCCAGCAGCTTAGAAGTCCAGGAGACCCAGTACTTC. Protein product: CASSLEVQETQYF.

This chain connects TRBV5-1 to TRBJ2-4, with 9 bases identical to TRBD1. Germline V gene lookup returns CDR1 SGHRS and CDR2 YFSETQ. The CDR3 has 14 residues. The J segment lost 7 bases and the V segment lost 4 bases, leaving 6 bases of the junction unmatched. The CDR3 is CASSTGQGPNIQYF. The CDR3 DNA follows: TGCGCCAGCAGCACCGGACAGGGGCCGAACATTCAGTACTTC.

This sequence joins TRBV4-1 and TRBJ1-1; D might be TRBD1 (6 bases). The CDR3 spans 15 residues. Trimming left V 7 bases short and J 3 bases short, with 18 bases between. Germline V gives CDR1 MGHRA, CDR2 YSYEKL. The CDR3 bases are TGCGCCAGCACCGTAAGAGGGGGGAGGGACACTGAAGCTTTCTTT. Its protein product is CASTVRGGRDTEAFF.

The chain combines TRBV28 with TRBJ2-7; D is perhaps TRBD2 (6 bases). The V end lost 3 bases, the J end lost 6 bases, and 18 bases lay between the germline ends. This CDR3 has 15 residues. Germline CDR1 is MDHEN and CDR2 is SYDVKM. CDR3 sequence: CASSFSSGDGLEQYF. The CDR3 bases are TGTGCCAGCAGTTTTAGTAGCGGAGACGGTCTCGAGCAGTACTTC.

The rearrangement joins TRBV7-7 to TRBJ2-2; possible D gene TRBD1, 8 bases. Trimming removed 5 bases at V and 7 bases at J, with 17 bases between. This CDR3 is built from 15 residues. From germline, CDR1 is SSHAT and CDR2 FNYEAQ (reference sequence). The CDR3 region is CASSPRTGRGGELFF. The CDR3 DNA reads TGTGCCAGCAGCCCAAGGACAGGGAGGGGCGGGGAGCTGTTTTTT.

This clone was observed a single time. The rearrangement links TRBV28 to TRBJ1-5; maybe TRBD1 (5 bases). V lost 4 bases, J lost 1 base, and 11 bases lay in between. CDR1 is MDHEN, CDR2 SYDVKM, per germline. The CDR3 has 15 residues. Here the CDR3 reads CASSSRQSSNQPQHF. CDR3 nucleotides: TGTGCCAGCAGTTCGCGACAGTCGAGCAATCAGCCCCAGCATTTT.

This sequence joins TRBV7-6 and TRBJ1-2, with 7 bases lining up with TRBD1. With 3 bases clipped from V and 2 bases from J, the junction kept 9 bases outside the gene matches. This CDR3 is built from 16 residues. Germline loops: CDR1 SGHVS, CDR2 FNYEAQ. CDR3 bases: TGTGCCAGCAGCTTGACATCTACAGGGGCCAACTATGGCTACACCTTC. Protein product: CASSLTSTGANYGYTF.

A word on this clone: A much larger clone is a single base away; this may be a read error. The chain employs TRBV27 and TRBJ1-5; D gene uncertain. CDR1 MNHEY and CDR2 SMNVEV come from the germline V gene (reference sequence). V was clipped by 5 bases and J by 2 bases, with 4 bases between them. This CDR3 region has 12 residues. CDR3 DNA: TGTGCCAGCAGTGGGGGCAATCAGCCCCAGCATTTT. Translation gives CASSGGNQPQHF.

V usage is TRBV27 and J usage is TRBJ2-7; D might be TRBD1 (6 bases). Germline CDR1 is MNHEY and CDR2 is SMNVEV (reference sequence). The CDR3 has 15 residues. Trimming shortened V by 0 bases and J by 1 base, and 10 bases separated the two germline ends. This chain's CDR3 is CASSLSTGLSYEQYF. CDR3 sequence (DNA): TGTGCCAGCAGTTTATCGACAGGTCTATCCTACGAGCAGTACTTC.